This T cell receptor beta chain appears in the sequencing data of a study of early T cells in non-severe SARS-CoV-2 infection. This clonotype was seen ten or more times. Antigen unknown. TCRdb passed the 5' RACE reads through MiXCR, listing each CDR3 protein once. The data show more than 90,000 distinct CDR3 sequences, about 11% seen once. Unmatched junction bases numbered 6, after V lost 2 bases and J lost 7 bases. This CDR3 has 15 amino acids. The V gene's germline CDR1 is PRHDT and CDR2 FYEKMQ (reference sequence). Notes on the study in general: There was a bias toward anti-spike CD8 responses in VDJdb matching, which missed private and CD4 specificities.

This receptor was taken from an adult who was a healthcare worker with PCR-confirmed SARS-CoV-2 infection or an uninfected control (not recorded which). The chain has TRBV13 and TRBJ2-7; 12 nucleotides line up with TRBD1. The sequenced material came from whole blood. The CDR3 is CASSLRDRGRREQYF. CDR3 in DNA: TGTGCCAGCAGCTTAAGGGACAGGGGGCGTCGGGAGCAGTACTTC.